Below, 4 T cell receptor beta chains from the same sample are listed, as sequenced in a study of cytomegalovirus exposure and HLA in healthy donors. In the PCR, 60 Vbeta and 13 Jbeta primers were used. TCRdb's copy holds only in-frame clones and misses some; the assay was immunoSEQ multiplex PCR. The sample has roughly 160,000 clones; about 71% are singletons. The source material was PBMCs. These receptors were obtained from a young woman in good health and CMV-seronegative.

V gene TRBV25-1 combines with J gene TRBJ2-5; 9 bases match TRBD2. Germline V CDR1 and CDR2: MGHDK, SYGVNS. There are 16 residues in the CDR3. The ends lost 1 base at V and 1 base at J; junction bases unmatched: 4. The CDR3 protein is CASSESAGGLQETQYF. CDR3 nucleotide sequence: TGTGCCAGCAGTGAATCGGCGGGAGGGCTCCAAGAGACCCAGTACTTC.

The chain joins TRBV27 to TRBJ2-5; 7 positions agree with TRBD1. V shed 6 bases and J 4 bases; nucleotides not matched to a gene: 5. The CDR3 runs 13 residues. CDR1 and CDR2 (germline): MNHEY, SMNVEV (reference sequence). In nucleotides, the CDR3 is TGTGCCAGCAGACGAGGGGGCGGAGAGACCCAGTACTTC. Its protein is CASRRGGGETQYF.

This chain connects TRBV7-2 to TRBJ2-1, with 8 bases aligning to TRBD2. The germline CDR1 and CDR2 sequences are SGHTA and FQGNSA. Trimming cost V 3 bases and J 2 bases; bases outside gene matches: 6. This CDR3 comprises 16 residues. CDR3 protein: CASSFWGLEAYNEQFF. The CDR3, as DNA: TGTGCCAGCAGCTTCTGGGGACTAGAGGCCTACAATGAGCAGTTCTTC. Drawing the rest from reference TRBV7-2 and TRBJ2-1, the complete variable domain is GAGVSQSPSNKVTEKGKDVELRCDPISGHTALYWYRQSLGQGLEFLIYFQGNSAPDKSGLPSDRFSAERTGGSVSTLTIQRTQQEDSAVYLCASSFWGLEAYNEQFFGPGTRLTVL.

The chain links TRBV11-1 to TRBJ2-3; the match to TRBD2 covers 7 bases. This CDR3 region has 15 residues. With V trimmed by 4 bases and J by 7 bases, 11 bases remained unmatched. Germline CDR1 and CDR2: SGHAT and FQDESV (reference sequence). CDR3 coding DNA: TGTGCCAGCAGCTCGACTAGCCCAACCACTTATACGCAGTATTTT. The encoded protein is CASSSTSPTTYTQYF.